Shown below are 14 T cell receptor beta chains from a single sample sequenced in a study of shared clonotypes between healthy human individuals (dated by TCRdb to 2019 to 2021). CD8 naive samples consisted of CD45RO-negative cells that were positively selected for CCR7, yielding a CD45RA+CCR7+ population without TemRA cells. The library was obtained by the immunoSEQ multiplex PCR assay. The source is immuneACCESS, and TCRdb retained only in-frame sequences with V and J called. Part of the clones is not carried over; for the studies checked, unresolved V genes explain less than half of this, and the remainder is unexplained. The sample table shows a few million clones, and 80% to 95% are seen once. The top ten constitute about 1.7% of the sample. Material for sequencing was naive CD8+ T cells from PBMCs. Taken with the paper, the label for cell subset or site translates to: CD45RA+CCR7+. These receptors originate from a man aged 18 to 35 in good health. Some clones in this sample may be carry-over from other donors' samples.

The chain has TRBV7-9 and TRBJ1-2; D remains ambiguous. CDR3 size: 15 residues. Germline V lookup: CDR1 SEHNR, CDR2 FQNEAQ (reference sequence). Trimming pared 4 bases from V and 0 bases from J, leaving 12 bases between. In DNA form, the CDR3 reads TGTGCCAGCAGCTCGGACTCACACCCTAACTATGGCTACACCTTC. This gives the protein CASSSDSHPNYGYTF.

This chain joins TRBV27 and TRBJ2-7; 8 positions agree with TRBD2. This CDR3 is 11 amino acids long. Per the germline V gene, CDR1 is MNHEY and CDR2 is SMNVEV (reference sequence). V trimming: 7 bases; J trimming: 6 bases; junction bases outside the gene matches: 2. The CDR3 sequence: CASMSGSEQYF. For the CDR3, the DNA is TGTGCCAGCATGAGCGGGAGCGAGCAGTACTTC.

A remark on this clone: Additional DNA sequences in this sample encode the identical CDR3. The chain couples TRBV27 to TRBJ1-5; a weak D match, TRBD1 (6 bases). V was trimmed by 3 bases and J by 4 bases, leaving 10 bases between them. There are 14 residues in the CDR3. Looked up from germline, CDR1 is MNHEY and CDR2 is SMNVEV (reference sequence). CDR3 bases: TGTGCCAGCAGTTTCAGGGACAAAAATCAGCCCCAGCATTTT. Protein product: CASSFRDKNQPQHF.

In this sample, this clone turned up once. The J gene is TRBJ2-7, the V gene TRBV9; 14 nucleotides align to TRBD2. Trimming removed 3 bases from V and 5 bases from J; junction bases left unmatched: 7. This CDR3 spans 16 amino acids. The germline V gene has CDR1 SGDLS and CDR2 YYNGEE. This CDR3 reads CASSAGLAGATDEQYF. The CDR3 DNA is TGTGCCAGCAGCGCGGGACTAGCGGGAGCCACGGACGAGCAGTACTTC.

The chain couples TRBV6-1 to TRBJ1-5; D is undetermined. Per germline, CDR1 MNHNS and CDR2 SASEGT. The CDR3 contains 14 residues. The V and J ends lost 3 bases and 9 bases respectively, with 15 bases between them. The CDR3 DNA follows: TGTGCCAGCAGTGAGGTTTATGAGGTCTGGCCCCAGCATTTT. This sequence encodes CASSEVYEVWPQHF.

This sequence joins TRBV7-8 and TRBJ2-2, with TRBD2 matching over 12 bases. This CDR3 is built from 16 residues. V gave up 1 base and J gave up 4 bases; unmatched junction bases: 1. The germline gives CDR1 SGHVS, CDR2 FQNEAQ. CDR3 nucleotide sequence: TGTGCCAGCAGCTTAGGGACTAGCGGGACCACCGGGGAGCTGTTTTTT. This encodes CASSLGTSGTTGELFF.

This chain uses TRBV28 with TRBJ1-4, with 8 positions matching TRBD1. CDR1 is MDHEN and CDR2 is SYDVKM in the germline V gene. The CDR3 length is 15 residues. V lost 4 bases to trimming and J lost 6 bases; unmatched junction nucleotides: 7. CDR3 sequence (DNA): TGTGCCAGCAGTTCCCAGGGGGCCGGGGATGAAAAACTGTTTTTT. It encodes CASSSQGAGDEKLFF.

The chain combines TRBV15 with TRBJ2-7; no clear D. The V end was cut by 5 bases, the J end by 2 bases, with 13 bases between. Per the germline V gene, CDR1 is LNHNV and CDR2 is YYDKDF (reference sequence). There are 14 residues in the CDR3. The CDR3 DNA reads TGTGCCACCAGCTTACCCGGGCTGACCTACGAGCAGTACTTC. It yields the protein CATSLPGLTYEQYF.

On this clone itself: The same CDR3 can be traced to other DNA sequences in this sample. The V call is TRBV7-9, the J call TRBJ2-4; D is tentatively TRBD1 or TRBD2 (6 bases each). This CDR3 comprises 13 residues. From germline, CDR1 is SEHNR and CDR2 FQNEAQ (reference sequence). The V gene lost 3 bases and the J gene lost 6 bases, with 9 bases spanning the gap. The CDR3 DNA follows: TGTGCCAGCAGCTTCGGGGGCGCAAACATTCAGTACTTC. This gives the protein CASSFGGANIQYF.

The rearrangement joins TRBV28 to TRBJ2-5, with 12 bases matching TRBD2. The V gene's germline CDR1 is MDHEN and CDR2 SYDVKM. CDR3 length: 17 residues. Germline trimming cut 6 bases from V and 1 base from J; bases unmatched to any gene: 9. CDR3 sequence (DNA): TGTGCCAGCAGAACGTCCCGGACTAGCGGGATCCAAGAGACCCAGTACTTC. It is translated as CASRTSRTSGIQETQYF.

This chain links TRBV10-3 with TRBJ2-5; the D gene could be TRBD1 or TRBD2 (6 bases each). The DNA end is more similar to TRBJ2-7, so the J call may be wrong. Germline V gene lookup returns CDR1 ENHRY and CDR2 SYGVKD. The CDR3 length is 11 residues. This chain's CDR3 is CATGDSHEQYF. The CDR3 DNA reads as TGTGCCACAGGGGACTCTCACGAGCAGTACTTC.

The chain recombines TRBV5-4 with TRBJ2-5; D is undetermined. The CDR3 is 15 amino acids. Germline lookup yields CDR1 SGHNT and CDR2 YYREEE (reference sequence). Trimming pared 1 base from V and 5 bases from J, leaving 15 bases between. The CDR3 region is CASSLMAYQGETQYF. The CDR3 coding sequence is TGTGCCAGCAGCTTGATGGCATACCAAGGGGAGACCCAGTACTTC.

This rearrangement joins TRBV27 to TRBJ2-3, with TRBD1 identical over 7 bases. CDR3 length equals 16 residues. The germline gives CDR1 MNHEY, CDR2 SMNVEV (reference sequence). Germline trimming cut 6 bases from V and 2 bases from J; bases unmatched to any gene: 11. CDR3 sequence (DNA): TGTGCCAGCAGCCCCTTAGGGGGACAGTACACAGATACGCAGTATTTT. Amino acids: CASSPLGGQYTDTQYF.

Only one count was recorded for this clone. The chain joins TRBV11-2 to TRBJ2-7; D may correspond to TRBD1 or TRBD2 (5 bases each). The V and J ends lost 0 bases and 3 bases respectively, with 9 bases between them. The CDR3 is made up of 14 amino acids. In germline, CDR1 is SGHAT, CDR2 FQNNGV. The CDR3 coding sequence is TGTGCCAGCAGCTTAGATCTGGGGGTCTACGAGCAGTACTTC. This translates into CASSLDLGVYEQYF.